This TCR beta chain was recorded in a study of PD-1 blockade in classical Hodgkin lymphoma. The repertoire was sequenced with immunoSEQ multiplex PCR; TCRdb's copy has only in-frame clones and lacks some. The table includes some 38,000 clones, less than 85% detected once. Each patient relapsed following autologous stem cell transplantation, and prior brentuximab vedotin exposure differed. Germline assignment: CDR1 SGHTA and CDR2 FQGNSA. There are 15 residues in the CDR3. Deletions cut 3 bases from V and 0 bases from J, with 11 bases between. The sequence was obtained from a human donor with classical Hodgkin lymphoma. The V and J genes are TRBV7-2 and TRBJ1-1; possible D gene TRBD1, 6 bases. The sequencing here drew on peripheral blood mononuclear cells (PBMCs), taken before the second cycle of nivolumab. The CDR3 region is CASSLGAGMNTEAFF. The CDR3 DNA sequence: TGTGCCAGCAGCTTGGGGGCAGGGATGAACACTGAAGCTTTCTTT.